This T cell receptor beta chain was sequenced in a study of T cells in Graves' hyperthyroidism and ophthalmopathy. Study-level information: Peripheral blood specimens were obtained at initial diagnosis, prior to any treatment.

Ophthalmopathy patients all had a Clinical Activity Score of at least 3, a NOSPECS grade of at least 4 and disease under 3 months old. Diagnosis rested on symptoms, serum thyroxine and TRAb, thyroid ultrasound, and orbital computed tomography. For this clonotype: Its antigen is unidentified.

General study findings and limits: Researchers found most expanded thyroid clonotypes above 0.001 in blood as well.

The CDR3 is 18 residues long. Germline V lookup: CDR1 GTSNPN, CDR2 SVGIG (reference sequence). V shed 3 bases and J 2 bases; nucleotides not matched to a gene: 15. Amplified regions were TCR beta CDR3 sequences from RNA transcripts. With the HTBI primer set, the TCR CDR3 went through a first round of RT-PCR. MiXCR, run by TCRdb on the multiplex PCR reads, gives a single entry per CDR3 protein. The sample lists hundreds of thousands of distinct CDR3 sequences; roughly 21% were seen once. Sample: blood. V usage is TRBV30 and J usage is TRBJ2-2; 7 positions agree with TRBD1. The sequence came from a man in his forties with Graves' ophthalmopathy. The CDR3 loop reads CAWRSWERGRSNTGELFF. DNA for the CDR3: TGTGCCTGGAGGAGCTGGGAGAGGGGGCGATCCAACACCGGGGAGCTGTTTTTT.